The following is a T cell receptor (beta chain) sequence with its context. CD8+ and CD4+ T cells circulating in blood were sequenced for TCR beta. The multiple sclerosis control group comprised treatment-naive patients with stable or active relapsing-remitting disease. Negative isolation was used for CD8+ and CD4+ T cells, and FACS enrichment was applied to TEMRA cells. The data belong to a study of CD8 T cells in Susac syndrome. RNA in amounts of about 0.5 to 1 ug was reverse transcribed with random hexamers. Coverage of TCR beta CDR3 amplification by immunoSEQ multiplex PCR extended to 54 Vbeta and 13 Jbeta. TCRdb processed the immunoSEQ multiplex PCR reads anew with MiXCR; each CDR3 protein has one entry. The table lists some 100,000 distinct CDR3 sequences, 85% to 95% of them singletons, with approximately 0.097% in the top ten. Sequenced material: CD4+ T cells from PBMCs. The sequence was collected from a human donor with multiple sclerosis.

The CDR3 nucleotides are TGCGCCAGCAGCTCACGAGCGGGGGGCCTCACAGATACGCAGTATTTT. Its protein product is CASSSRAGGLTDTQYF. The V call is TRBV5-1, the J call TRBJ2-3; 9 bases are a match to TRBD2. Germline V gene lookup returns CDR1 SGHRS and CDR2 YFSETQ. The CDR3 runs 16 residues. V trimming: 3 bases; J trimming: 2 bases; junction bases outside the gene matches: 7.